Shown below are 17 T cell receptor beta chains from a single sample sequenced in a study of a mutant IDH1 vaccine in newly diagnosed glioma. Described time point: baseline, week 1 (first vaccination visit). Treatment meaning: pre-vaccination baseline after standard-of-care therapy. TCRdb's copy holds only in-frame clones and misses some; the assay was immunoSEQ multiplex PCR. The sample lists roughly 99,000 clones, roughly 90% occurring once. The sequenced sample was PBMCs, obtained from a glioma patient treated with radiotherapy, temozolomide or both. The receptors stem from a woman between 50 and 59 years old with glioma.

The gene calls are TRBV10-3 and TRBJ1-1; D ambiguous. From germline, CDR1 is ENHRY and CDR2 SYGVKD. Trimming took off 0 bases at V and 11 bases at J, with 10 bases between the two ends. The CDR3 is made up of 12 amino acids. CDR3 in amino acids: CAISESGPWAFF. CDR3 nucleotides: TGTGCCATCAGTGAGTCGGGCCCATGGGCTTTCTTT.

The chain employs TRBV7-9 and TRBJ2-1, with D maybe TRBD2 (5 bases). The length of the CDR3 is 13 residues. Germline-derived CDR1 and CDR2 are SEHNR and FQNEAQ (reference sequence). With 5 bases removed from V and 9 bases from J, the gap between germline ends came to 14 bases. Here the CDR3 DNA reads TGTGCCAGCAGCCCCCGGGGAGAAAGTGAGCAGTTCTTC. Encoded protein: CASSPRGESEQFF.

The chain combines TRBV2 with TRBJ1-5; D gene unclear. CDR3 length: 12 amino acids. The germline V gene has CDR1 SNHLY and CDR2 FYNNEI. V was cut by 6 bases and J by 0 bases, with 3 bases left in between. The CDR3 sequence: CASRNSNQPQHF. As DNA, the CDR3 is TGTGCCAGCAGGAATAGCAATCAGCCCCAGCATTTT. Supplemented by reference TRBV2 and TRBJ1-5, the full variable domain reads EPEVTQTPSHQVTQMGQEVILRCVPISNHLYFYWYRQILGQKVEFLVSFYNNEISEKSEIFDDQFSVERPDGSNFTLKIRSTKLEDSAMYFCASRNSNQPQHFGDGTRLSIL.

The chain couples TRBV10-1 to TRBJ2-5; 7 bases line up with TRBD1. V trimming: 5 bases; J trimming: 5 bases; junction bases outside the gene matches: 5. There are 13 residues in the CDR3. Germline CDR1 and CDR2: WNHNN and SYGVQD (reference sequence). CDR3 loop: CASSLGGRETQYF. CDR3 DNA: TGCGCCAGCAGTTTAGGGGGCCGGGAGACCCAGTACTTC.

The genes are TRBV25-1 and TRBJ2-7; TRBD1 might be the D (5 bases). The CDR3 spans 12 residues. V was shortened by 6 bases and J by 2 bases, with 8 bases between the two germline ends. The germline V gene has CDR1 MGHDK and CDR2 SYGVNS. The CDR3 protein is CASRAGTYEQYF. For the CDR3, the DNA is TGTGCCAGCAGGGCAGGGACCTACGAGCAGTACTTC.

In its sample, this clone was seen a few times. The gene calls are TRBV7-3 and TRBJ2-1; D uncertain. CDR1 is SGHTA, CDR2 FQGTGA, per germline. The V gene lost 1 base and the J gene lost 5 bases, with 12 bases spanning the gap. This CDR3 contains 15 residues. The CDR3, as DNA: TGTGCCAGCAGCTTAAATCCCGACCCCGACAATGAGCAGTTCTTC. It translates to CASSLNPDPDNEQFF.

Only a few counts were recorded for this clone. The rearrangement joins TRBV6-4 to TRBJ2-1; 10 positions match TRBD1. The V segment lost 5 bases and the J segment 7 bases; nucleotides outside the gene matches: 8. CDR1 and CDR2 from the germline V gene are MRHNA and SNTAGT. This CDR3 is 15 amino acids long. The CDR3 reads CASSRTGGSGNEQFF. The CDR3 bases are TGTGCCAGCAGTAGGACAGGGGGTTCCGGTAATGAGCAGTTCTTC.

This sequence joins TRBV7-2 and TRBJ1-6; D ambiguous. V was shortened by 5 bases and J by 5 bases, with 19 bases between the two germline ends. The CDR3 contains 17 residues. Germline assignment: CDR1 SGHTA and CDR2 FQGNSA. The chain's CDR3 is CASSPRPNSSHNSPLHF. Here the CDR3 DNA reads TGTGCCAGCAGCCCGAGACCGAACTCAAGTCATAATTCACCCCTCCACTTT.

This clone showed up just once. CDR3 DNA sequence: TGTGCCAGCAGCATTGGACAGCAGAACACTGAAGCTTTCTTT. Translated: CASSIGQQNTEAFF. V usage is TRBV5-4 and J usage is TRBJ1-1, with a tentative D call TRBD1 (6 bases). In germline, CDR1 is SGHNT, CDR2 YYREEE (reference sequence). V gave up 4 bases and J gave up 1 base, with 11 bases separating them. CDR3 length: 14 residues.

The gene calls are TRBV7-9 and TRBJ2-5; 11 bases agree with TRBD2. The CDR3 has 14 residues. Germline V gene sequence: CDR1 SEHNR, CDR2 FQNEAQ (reference sequence). J lost 11 bases, V lost 6 bases, and 11 bases had no gene match. CDR3 in amino acids: CASSRSTSGTLQYF. The DNA of the CDR3 is TGTGCCAGCAGTCGTTCGACTAGCGGGACGTTGCAGTACTTC.

The rearrangement joins TRBV7-3 to TRBJ2-2; D remains unclear. Germline loops: CDR1 SGHTA, CDR2 FQGTGA. V was shortened by 6 bases and J by 2 bases, with 7 bases between the two germline ends. The CDR3 loop spans 13 amino acids. In DNA, the CDR3 is TGTGCCAGCAGACTACTAAACACCGGGGAGCTGTTTTTT. Protein product: CASRLLNTGELFF.

The chain is built from TRBV27 and TRBJ1-5; D is unclear. The CDR3 is made up of 15 amino acids. Trimming removed 3 bases from V and 0 bases from J, with 9 bases in between. Germline assignment: CDR1 MNHEY and CDR2 SMNVEV (reference sequence). CDR3 sequence reads: CASSLGGYSNQPQHF. The CDR3 region has the DNA TGTGCCAGCAGTTTGGGCGGGTATAGCAATCAGCCCCAGCATTTT.

The chain is built from TRBV11-2 and TRBJ2-1; 16 bases line up with TRBD2. Germline CDR1 reads SGHAT; CDR2 reads FQNNGV. CDR3 size: 17 residues. Trimming at V came to 5 bases and at J to 3 bases, leaving 4 bases not matched to a gene. CDR3 residues: CASSGTSGRAFYNEQFF. The CDR3 DNA is TGTGCCAGCAGCGGGACTAGCGGGAGGGCCTTCTACAATGAGCAGTTCTTC. Complete variable domain (other parts from reference TRBV11-2 and TRBJ2-1): EAGVAQSPRYKIIEKRQSVAFWCNPISGHATLYWYQQILGQGPKLLIQFQNNGVVDDSQLPKDRFSAERLKGVDSTLKIQPAKLEDSAVYLCASSGTSGRAFYNEQFFGPGTRLTVL.

The chain uses TRBV28 and TRBJ1-1; D uncertain. This CDR3 is built from 12 residues. V lost 8 bases and J lost 1, with 8 bases in between. Germline V CDR1 and CDR2: MDHEN, SYDVKM. Written as DNA, the CDR3 is TGTGCCAGCCCCCGCGGGAACACTGAAGCTTTCTTT. The encoded protein is CASPRGNTEAFF.

The V call is TRBV10-3, the J call TRBJ2-1, with 7 bases aligning to TRBD2. The V segment lost 10 bases and the J segment 4 bases; nucleotides outside the gene matches: 7. In germline, CDR1 is ENHRY, CDR2 SYGVKD. This CDR3 has 13 residues. CDR3 bases: TGTGCCACTCTGGCGGGGGAGTACAATGAGCAGTTCTTC. It encodes CATLAGEYNEQFF.

The J gene is TRBJ1-2, the V gene TRBV28; 7 nucleotides line up with TRBD1. The V gene's germline CDR1 is MDHEN and CDR2 SYDVKM. With V trimmed by 5 bases and J by 1 base, 19 bases remained unmatched. This CDR3 contains 19 residues. DNA of the CDR3: TGTGCCAGCAGTACAGGCCCTGGGACAGCTCCTACTTATAACTATGGCTACACCTTC. Its protein product is CASSTGPGTAPTYNYGYTF.

This chain joins TRBV2 and TRBJ2-1; D not certain. The V gene lost 1 base and the J gene lost 0 bases, with 7 bases spanning the gap. Germline CDR1 reads SNHLY; CDR2 reads FYNNEI. The CDR3 is 15 amino acids. CDR3 DNA sequence: TGTGCCAGCAGTGAAGACAGACTCTCCTACAATGAGCAGTTCTTC. This sequence encodes CASSEDRLSYNEQFF.